A selection of T cell receptor beta chains follows, all from one sample in a study of T cell responses to AZD1222 COVID-19 vaccine. Generated by immunoSEQ multiplex PCR, the TCRdb table keeps only in-frame clones and is missing some. The repertoire holds some 180,000 clones, with 80% to 95% as singletons. The sample in question was peripheral blood, obtained on day 0 of AZD1222 vaccination. The source of these receptors is an adult in good health. The CDR3 runs from the conserved cysteine through the conserved F or W. D genes are given only for firm matches. Not all rows give a size; the values are once, few, many and, for expanded clones, a class.

V gene: TRBV18
clone size: NA
J gene: TRBJ1-1
CDR3 length: 16
D gene: TRBD1
CDR3 DNA: TGTGCCAGCTCACCACAAAGGGACAGGTGGGGCACTGAAGCTTTCTTT
CDR3 protein: CASSPQRDRWGTEAFF

V gene: TRBV4-1
clone size: few
J gene: TRBJ1-2
CDR3 length: 16
D gene: TRBD1
CDR3 DNA: TGCGCCAGCAGCCAAGGAGGGGGCCGTACTAACTATGGCTACACCTTC
CDR3 protein: CASSQGGGRTNYGYTF

V gene: TRBV11-3
clone size: NA
J gene: TRBJ2-1
CDR3 length: 15
D gene: NA
CDR3 DNA: TGTGCCAGCAGCGAAAGACAGGCCCCCTACAATGAGCAGTTCTTC
CDR3 protein: CASSERQAPYNEQFF

V gene: TRBV6-5
clone size: NA
J gene: TRBJ2-7
CDR3 length: 14
D gene: NA
CDR3 DNA: TGTGCCAGCAGTTACGAGCTACCGCCCTACGAGCAGTACTTC
CDR3 protein: CASSYELPPYEQYF

V gene: TRBV11-2
clone size: NA
J gene: TRBJ2-3
CDR3 length: 17
D gene: TRBD2
CDR3 DNA: TGTGCCAGCAGCTTAGAGGGACTAGCGGGGGGGCTAGATACGCAGTATTTT
CDR3 protein: CASSLEGLAGGLDTQYF

V gene: TRBV4-3
clone size: NA
J gene: TRBJ1-4
CDR3 length: 13
D gene: NA
CDR3 DNA: TGCGCCAGCTCCATTACAGAGTGGGAAAAACTGTTTTTT
CDR3 protein: CASSITEWEKLFF

V gene: TRBV4-3
clone size: once
J gene: TRBJ1-3
CDR3 length: 18
D gene: NA
CDR3 DNA: TGCGCCAGCAGCCAAGATCGGCAGGGTGCTTCTTCCGGAAACACCATATATTTT
CDR3 protein: CASSQDRQGASSGNTIYF

V gene: TRBV7-9
clone size: NA
J gene: TRBJ1-2
CDR3 length: 17
D gene: TRBD1
CDR3 DNA: TGTGCCAGCAGCACGGGGACAGGGGGCCAGGGCAACTATGGCTACACCTTC
CDR3 protein: CASSTGTGGQGNYGYTF

V gene: TRBV30
clone size: NA
J gene: TRBJ1-2
CDR3 length: 12
D gene: NA
CDR3 DNA: TGTGCCTGGAGTGGACAGGACTATGGCTACACCTTC
CDR3 protein: CAWSGQDYGYTF

V gene: TRBV10-1
clone size: NA
J gene: TRBJ2-1
CDR3 length: 16
D gene: TRBD2
CDR3 DNA: TGCGCCAGCAGTGGTGGAGGGCGGGGGTCCTACAATGAGCAGTTCTTC
CDR3 protein: CASSGGGRGSYNEQFF

V gene: TRBV7-8
clone size: once
J gene: TRBJ2-5
CDR3 length: 13
D gene: NA
CDR3 DNA: TGTGCCAGCAGCCCCCTGCTCGGGGAGACCCAGTACTTC
CDR3 protein: CASSPLLGETQYF

V gene: TRBV19
clone size: NA
J gene: TRBJ1-5
CDR3 length: 16
D gene: TRBD1
CDR3 DNA: TGTGCCAGTAGTAGAGGGACAGGCTATAGCAATCAGCCCCAGCATTTT
CDR3 protein: CASSRGTGYSNQPQHF

V gene: TRBV6-2/TRBV6-3
clone size: NA
J gene: TRBJ1-5
CDR3 length: 15
D gene: NA
CDR3 DNA: TGTGCCAGCAGACCTAACCGGGACAAAAATCAGCCCCAGCATTTT
CDR3 protein: CASRPNRDKNQPQHF

V gene: TRBV30
clone size: NA
J gene: TRBJ2-5
CDR3 length: 15
D gene: NA
CDR3 DNA: TGTGCCTGGAGTGGTCTCGAGGATGCCCAAGAGACCCAGTACTTC
CDR3 protein: CAWSGLEDAQETQYF

V gene: TRBV4-1
clone size: NA
J gene: TRBJ1-2
CDR3 length: 16
D gene: NA
CDR3 DNA: TGCGCCAGCAGCCCAGAATCTCGGCTACTTAACTATGGCTACACCTTC
CDR3 protein: CASSPESRLLNYGYTF

V gene: TRBV2
clone size: NA
J gene: TRBJ2-1
CDR3 length: 15
D gene: TRBD2
CDR3 DNA: TGTGCCAGCAAGGGGCAGGGAGCGGGGTACAATGAGCAGTTCTTC
CDR3 protein: CASKGQGAGYNEQFF

V gene: TRBV28
clone size: once
J gene: TRBJ2-1
CDR3 length: 14
D gene: NA
CDR3 DNA: TGTGCCAGCAGTTTCCCCCTCAGGGGTAATGAGCAGTTCTTC
CDR3 protein: CASSFPLRGNEQFF

V gene: TRBV5-5
clone size: NA
J gene: TRBJ2-7
CDR3 length: 11
D gene: TRBD2
CDR3 DNA: TGTGCCAGCAGTATGGGAGGGGAGCAGTACTTC
CDR3 protein: CASSMGGEQYF

V gene: TRBV4-2
clone size: NA
J gene: TRBJ2-5
CDR3 length: 13
D gene: NA
CDR3 DNA: TGTGCCAGCAGCCCTCCCTCAGCGGCGACCCAGTACTTC
CDR3 protein: CASSPPSAATQYF

V gene: TRBV25-1
clone size: NA
J gene: TRBJ1-1
CDR3 length: 13
D gene: NA
CDR3 DNA: TGTGCCAGCAGTGGGGCCTCGAACACTGAAGCTTTCTTT
CDR3 protein: CASSGASNTEAFF

V gene: TRBV6-5
clone size: NA
J gene: TRBJ1-2
CDR3 length: 11
D gene: NA
CDR3 DNA: TGTGCCGCACAGGGTTATTCTGGCTACACCTTC
CDR3 protein: CAAQGYSGYTF

V gene: TRBV6-5
clone size: NA
J gene: TRBJ1-2
CDR3 length: 16
D gene: TRBD1
CDR3 DNA: TGTGCCAGCAGTTACTCCGGGACAGTTAAAAACTATGGCTACACCTTC
CDR3 protein: CASSYSGTVKNYGYTF

V gene: TRBV13
clone size: NA
J gene: TRBJ2-7
CDR3 length: 16
D gene: TRBD2
CDR3 DNA: TGTGCCAGCAGCTTAGGACTAGCGGGGGGCTCCTACGAGCAGTACTTC
CDR3 protein: CASSLGLAGGSYEQYF

V gene: TRBV19
clone size: NA
J gene: TRBJ2-7
CDR3 length: 13
D gene: TRBD1
CDR3 DNA: TGTGCCAGTAGTCCGGGGACAGGTTACGAGCAGTACTTC
CDR3 protein: CASSPGTGYEQYF

V gene: TRBV19
clone size: once
J gene: TRBJ1-5
CDR3 length: 15
D gene: NA
CDR3 DNA: TGTGCCAGTAGTATAGGGGGACAAAGGCCCCAGCCCCAGCATTTT
CDR3 protein: CASSIGGQRPQPQHF

V gene: TRBV21-1
clone size: NA
J gene: TRBJ1-1
CDR3 length: 15
D gene: NA
CDR3 DNA: TGTGCCAGCAGCAAAGGGGACAGACCGAACACTGAAGCTTTCTTT
CDR3 protein: CASSKGDRPNTEAFF

V gene: TRBV6-5
clone size: NA
J gene: TRBJ1-1
CDR3 length: 14
D gene: NA
CDR3 DNA: TGTGCCAGCAGTTACCTCAACGATAACACTGAAGCTTTCTTT
CDR3 protein: CASSYLNDNTEAFF

V gene: TRBV2
clone size: NA
J gene: TRBJ1-3
CDR3 length: 14
D gene: NA
CDR3 DNA: TGTGCCAGCAGTGGAGGGCTAGCTGGAAACACCATATATTTT
CDR3 protein: CASSGGLAGNTIYF

V gene: TRBV5-1
clone size: NA
J gene: TRBJ2-7
CDR3 length: 16
D gene: NA
CDR3 DNA: TGCGCCAGCAGCTTGGGAGCTCTAGCGCTCACCTACGAGCAGTACTTC
CDR3 protein: CASSLGALALTYEQYF

V gene: TRBV7-9
clone size: NA
J gene: TRBJ1-1
CDR3 length: 17
D gene: NA
CDR3 DNA: TGTGCCAGCAGCCCAAAATCCGGGGACCCGGGGTGGACTGAAGCTTTCTTT
CDR3 protein: CASSPKSGDPGWTEAFF

V gene: TRBV19
clone size: NA
J gene: TRBJ2-1
CDR3 length: 13
D gene: NA
CDR3 DNA: TGTGCCAGTAGTCCGACAGGGAGGAATGAGCAGTTCTTC
CDR3 protein: CASSPTGRNEQFF

V gene: TRBV4-1
clone size: NA
J gene: TRBJ1-4
CDR3 length: 15
D gene: TRBD1
CDR3 DNA: TGCGCCAGCAGCCAACCGGGACAGGGAGTTGAAAAACTGTTTTTT
CDR3 protein: CASSQPGQGVEKLFF

V gene: TRBV6-2/TRBV6-3
clone size: NA
J gene: TRBJ1-1
CDR3 length: 15
D gene: NA
CDR3 DNA: TGTGCCAGCAGTTACTCAGGGGCGCAGAACACTGAAGCTTTCTTT
CDR3 protein: CASSYSGAQNTEAFF

V gene: TRBV3-1/TRBV3-2
clone size: NA
J gene: TRBJ1-5
CDR3 length: 15
D gene: NA
CDR3 DNA: TGTGCCAGCAGCCAAGGGGGTGTAGGCAATCAGCCCCAGCATTTT
CDR3 protein: CASSQGGVGNQPQHF

V gene: TRBV30
clone size: NA
J gene: TRBJ1-4
CDR3 length: 15
D gene: NA
CDR3 DNA: TGTGCCTGGAGTCCAAGACGGGGTCTTAATGAAAAACTGTTTTTT
CDR3 protein: CAWSPRRGLNEKLFF

V gene: TRBV7-8
clone size: NA
J gene: TRBJ1-2
CDR3 length: 13
D gene: TRBD1
CDR3 DNA: TGTGCCAGCAGCTTATCAGGGGGCTATGGCTACACCTTC
CDR3 protein: CASSLSGGYGYTF

V gene: TRBV19
clone size: NA
J gene: TRBJ2-3
CDR3 length: 15
D gene: TRBD1
CDR3 DNA: TGTGCCAGTAGTAGGACAGGACGAGACACAGATACGCAGTATTTT
CDR3 protein: CASSRTGRDTDTQYF

V gene: TRBV2
clone size: once
J gene: TRBJ2-1
CDR3 length: 15
D gene: TRBD1
CDR3 DNA: TGTGCCAGCAGTGCAACCGGGACAGGGTTACATGAGCAGTTCTTC
CDR3 protein: CASSATGTGLHEQFF

V gene: TRBV7-2
clone size: NA
J gene: TRBJ1-1
CDR3 length: 13
D gene: NA
CDR3 DNA: TGTGCCAGCAGCTTGGCAGGCCACACTGAAGCTTTCTTT
CDR3 protein: CASSLAGHTEAFF

V gene: TRBV29-1
clone size: NA
J gene: TRBJ1-2
CDR3 length: 10
D gene: NA
CDR3 DNA: TGCAGCGTTGACAGGAATGGCTACACCTTC
CDR3 protein: CSVDRNGYTF

V gene: TRBV9
clone size: NA
J gene: TRBJ2-1
CDR3 length: 16
D gene: TRBD2
CDR3 DNA: TGTGCCAGCAGCGTTGGCGGGAGGGAGCTGTACAATGAGCAGTTCTTC
CDR3 protein: CASSVGGRELYNEQFF

V gene: TRBV7-6
clone size: NA
J gene: TRBJ2-7
CDR3 length: 16
D gene: NA
CDR3 DNA: TGTGCCAGCAGCTTAGCCCTAGGGAACACCAACTACGAGCAGTACTTC
CDR3 protein: CASSLALGNTNYEQYF

V gene: TRBV5-8
clone size: NA
J gene: TRBJ1-6
CDR3 length: 16
D gene: TRBD1
CDR3 DNA: TGTGCCAGCAGCCCGGGGACAGGGTATGATAATTCACCCCTCCACTTT
CDR3 protein: CASSPGTGYDNSPLHF

V gene: TRBV3-1/TRBV3-2
clone size: NA
J gene: TRBJ2-7
CDR3 length: 15
D gene: TRBD2
CDR3 DNA: TGTGCCAGCAGCCAAGCTAGCGGGACAACCTACGAGCAGTACTTC
CDR3 protein: CASSQASGTTYEQYF